Listed here are 25 T cell receptor beta chains from one sample, sequenced in a study of cytomegalovirus exposure and HLA in healthy donors. The study ran its PCR with 60 Vbeta and 13 Jbeta primers. Only in-frame clones appear in the TCRdb table, and some are missing; sequencing was by immunoSEQ multiplex PCR. The sample yields 150,000 to 200,000 clones, about 72% seen once. Material: PBMCs. The receptors were sampled from a human donor in good health.

The V and J genes are TRBV6-1 and TRBJ2-7; TRBD1 might be the D (6 bases). V was clipped by 4 bases and J by 6 bases, with 22 bases between them. This CDR3 has 16 amino acids. From germline, CDR1 is MNHNS and CDR2 SASEGT. CDR3: CASSGPTGIPPLEQYF. Here the CDR3 DNA reads TGTGCCAGCAGTGGCCCGACAGGAATCCCCCCTCTCGAGCAGTACTTC.

As regards this clone: At one boundary the junction diverges from the germline segment, which might be a read error. V and J are TRBV5-1 and TRBJ2-1; TRBD2 matches 10 bases. Germline lookup yields CDR1 SGHRS and CDR2 YFSETQ. The CDR3 is made up of 14 amino acids. CDR3 nucleotides: TGCGCCAGCAGCTTAGCGGGGGGGTACATTGAGCAGTTCTTC. It yields the protein CASSLAGGYIEQFF.

V and J are TRBV2 and TRBJ2-1, with 10 positions matching TRBD2. The CDR3 has 18 amino acids. Germline V CDR1 and CDR2: SNHLY, FYNNEI. V dropped 4 bases and J dropped 2; count of bases not matched to a gene: 11. In nucleotides, the CDR3 is TGTGCCAGCAGTGTATCCAGCGGGGGGGTTCATCCCTACAATGAGCAGTTCTTC. Its translation is CASSVSSGGVHPYNEQFF. Full variable domain (remainder filled in from reference TRBV2 and TRBJ2-1): EPEVTQTPSHQVTQMGQEVILRCVPISNHLYFYWYRQILGQKVEFLVSFYNNEISEKSEIFDDQFSVERPDGSNFTLKIRSTKLEDSAMYFCASSVSSGGVHPYNEQFFGPGTRLTVL.

The chain recombines TRBV4-3 with TRBJ2-1; D is possibly TRBD2 (6 bases). Trimming cost V 8 bases and J 8 bases, with 16 bases left between them. CDR3 length: 13 residues. Germline CDR1 LGHNA, CDR2 YSLEER. The CDR3 reads CASGRGEADEQFF. The CDR3 DNA sequence: TGCGCCAGCGGGCGGGGCGAGGCGGATGAGCAGTTCTTC.

V is TRBV28 and J is TRBJ2-7; 8 bases match TRBD1. Germline assignment: CDR1 MDHEN and CDR2 SYDVKM. This CDR3 is built from 17 residues. V lost 6 bases to trimming and J lost 8 bases; unmatched junction nucleotides: 21. CDR3 sequence (DNA): TGTGCCAGCAGCCTACTTTCCCAGGGGGCCCTTGGACGCCAGCAGTACTTC. Translated: CASSLLSQGALGRQQYF.

The chain carries TRBV2 and TRBJ2-7, with D maybe TRBD1 (6 bases). This CDR3 comprises 15 residues. Germline assignment: CDR1 SNHLY and CDR2 FYNNEI. The V end was cut by 6 bases, the J end by 9 bases, with 24 bases between. This chain's CDR3 is CASSRLDSTLIRQYF. The CDR3 nucleotides are TGTGCCAGCAGCCGACTGGACAGCACGCTTATACGGCAGTACTTC.

This rearrangement joins TRBV7-8 to TRBJ1-2; D is perhaps TRBD1 (5 bases). V lost 1 base to trimming and J lost 7 bases, with 10 bases between them. The germline gives CDR1 SGHVS, CDR2 FQNEAQ. This CDR3 comprises 13 residues. CDR3 DNA: TGTGCCAGCAGCTTAGAAAGGGGTGTTGGCTACACCTTC. Its protein is CASSLERGVGYTF. The full variable domain, rest sourced from reference TRBV7-8 and TRBJ1-2, is GAGVSQSPRYKVAKRGQDVALRCDPISGHVSLFWYQQALGQGPEFLTYFQNEAQLDKSGLPSDRFFAERPEGSVSTLKIQRTQQEDSAVYLCASSLERGVGYTFGSGTRLTVV.

This rearrangement joins TRBV23-1 to TRBJ1-2; D call uncertain. TRBV23-1 is noted as an ORF with a role that remains uncertain. This CDR3 has 14 amino acids. Trimming took off 0 bases at V and 2 bases at J, with 7 bases between the two ends. DNA of the CDR3: TGCGCCAGCAGTCAATCGGTACAGAACTATGGCTACACCTTC. Protein: CASSQSVQNYGYTF.

The chain employs TRBV18 and TRBJ1-4; no clear D gene. Germline V CDR1 and CDR2: KGHSH, LQKENI. V lost 4 bases and J 4 bases, leaving 7 bases between the germline ends. The CDR3 has 13 amino acids. CDR3 in DNA: TGTGCCAGCTCACGAGGTTATAATGAAAAACTGTTTTTT. This encodes CASSRGYNEKLFF.

This sequence joins TRBV19 and TRBJ2-5; the D is unclear. The CDR3 totals 13 residues. The V gene's germline CDR1 is LNHDA and CDR2 SQIVND (reference sequence). V was pared by 5 bases and J by 5 bases, with 12 bases between. As DNA, the CDR3 is TGTGCCAGTAGTTCTGCTTGGGCCGAGACCCAGTACTTC. This sequence encodes CASSSAWAETQYF.

The chain links TRBV23-1 to TRBJ1-5; TRBD1 agrees at 7 bases. TRBV23-1 has ORF status, its function being uncertain. The length of the CDR3 is 15 residues. V trimming: 1 base; J trimming: 7 bases; junction bases outside the gene matches: 7. The CDR3, as DNA: TGCGCCAGCAGTCAATTTTACAGGGGAAAACAGCCCCAGCATTTT. Its translation: CASSQFYRGKQPQHF.

J is TRBJ1-3 and V is TRBV19, with TRBD1 as a possible D gene (6 bases). Germline values: CDR1 LNHDA, CDR2 SQIVND (reference sequence). V was trimmed by 6 bases and J by 2 bases, leaving 17 bases between them. The CDR3 loop spans 16 amino acids. For the CDR3, the DNA is TGTGCCAGTAGCCTAGCTCGGACAGAACCTGGAAACACCATATATTTT. Residues: CASSLARTEPGNTIYF.

The V and J genes are TRBV7-2 and TRBJ1-4; tentative D call: TRBD1 (6 bases). This CDR3 is built from 16 residues. The germline V gene has CDR1 SGHTA and CDR2 FQGNSA. Trimming cost V 5 bases and J 8 bases, with 21 bases left between them. CDR3 sequence: CASSPGGGIVGEKLFF. The CDR3 DNA reads TGTGCCAGCAGCCCCGGGGGGGGCATAGTCGGAGAAAAACTGTTTTTT.

The chain uses TRBV6-5 and TRBJ2-5, with D tentatively TRBD1 (6 bases). This CDR3 comprises 16 residues. V was pared by 3 bases and J by 2 bases, with 16 bases between. The V gene's germline CDR1 is MNHEY and CDR2 SVGAGI. DNA for the CDR3: TGTGCCAGCAGTTATGCTTTACCGGGACAACAAGAGACCCAGTACTTC. Amino acids: CASSYALPGQQETQYF.

The chain joins TRBV5-1 to TRBJ2-1; TRBD2 matches 9 bases. This CDR3 has 15 residues. The germline V gene has CDR1 SGHRS and CDR2 YFSETQ. The V and J ends lost 4 bases and 0 bases, in that order; junction bases with no gene match: 2. CDR3 in DNA: TGCGCCAGCAGCGTACTAGCGGGCTCCTACAATGAGCAGTTCTTC. Residues: CASSVLAGSYNEQFF.

This chain connects TRBV5-1 to TRBJ1-6, with D maybe TRBD1 (5 bases). The ends were cut back, 0 bases at V and 7 bases at J, with 8 bases in the middle. Germline V gives CDR1 SGHRS, CDR2 YFSETQ. CDR3 length: 14 residues. CDR3 in amino acids: CASSLGQRNSPLHF. DNA of the CDR3: TGCGCCAGCAGCTTGGGACAGAGAAATTCACCCCTCCACTTT.

This rearrangement joins TRBV7-8 to TRBJ2-7; 14 bases are a match to TRBD2. The V and J ends lost 5 bases and 1 base, in that order; junction bases with no gene match: 13. CDR1 is SGHVS, CDR2 FQNEAQ, per germline. The CDR3 spans 19 residues. The CDR3 sequence is CASSPRAGLAGGPSYEQYF. The CDR3 region has the DNA TGTGCCAGCAGCCCGCGCGCCGGACTAGCGGGGGGACCGTCCTACGAGCAGTACTTC.

The chain is built from TRBV6-1 and TRBJ2-3, with a possible D match to TRBD2 (5 bases). The CDR3 loop spans 15 amino acids. Germline V CDR1 and CDR2: MNHNS, SASEGT. V lost 7 bases, J lost 3 bases, and 17 bases lay in between. This CDR3 reads CASNARVGVTDTQYF. DNA for the CDR3: TGTGCCAGCAACGCGAGGGTGGGAGTAACAGATACGCAGTATTTT.

The chain uses TRBV6-6 and TRBJ2-1; no clear D. V was trimmed by 2 bases and J by 10 bases, leaving 18 bases between them. This CDR3 is 15 amino acids long. CDR1 and CDR2 (germline): MNHNY, SVGAGI (reference sequence). CDR3 in DNA: TGTGCCAGCAGTTACGAGGATGGCGACGGCGGCGAGCAGTTCTTC. It codes for CASSYEDGDGGEQFF.

This chain uses TRBV6-1 with TRBJ1-5, with D unresolved. The CDR3 extends over 15 amino acids. Germline CDR1 reads MNHNS; CDR2 reads SASEGT. Trimming left V 2 bases short and J 4 bases short, with 12 bases between. CDR3 coding DNA: TGTGCCAGCAGTGAAATGGCAGGTGAAAATCAGCCCCAGCATTTT. Amino acids: CASSEMAGENQPQHF.

The chain joins TRBV21-1 to TRBJ2-7; whether TRBD2, the table's D call, matches the DNA was not checked. TRBV21-1 is listed as a pseudogene. The CDR3 contains 15 residues. Written as DNA, the CDR3 is TGTGCCAGCAGCAATGGGTGGGGGGAAAGCAACGAGCAGTACTTC. Its translation: CASSNGWGESNEQYF.

CDR3 sequence reads: CASSHLSGPQHF. The CDR3, as DNA: TGCGCCAGCAGCCACCTGAGCGGGCCCCAGCATTTT. The chain combines TRBV4-1 with TRBJ1-5; D is ambiguous. Per germline, CDR1 MGHRA and CDR2 YSYEKL. V dropped 3 bases and J dropped 9 bases, with 9 bases sitting between them. This CDR3 comprises 12 residues.

The CDR3 reads CASSQDLSPTGRGNEQFF. CDR3 sequence (DNA): TGCGCCAGCAGCCAAGATCTCTCGCCGACAGGGCGAGGCAATGAGCAGTTCTTC. V usage is TRBV4-1 and J usage is TRBJ2-1; 7 nucleotides agree with TRBD1. This CDR3 is built from 18 residues. V lost 0 bases and J lost 6; bases outside the gene matches: 14. Germline V gene sequence: CDR1 MGHRA, CDR2 YSYEKL.

V is TRBV2 and J is TRBJ1-6, with 7 bases matching TRBD1. V was pared by 7 bases and J by 3 bases, with 9 bases of the junction left unmatched. CDR1 is SNHLY, CDR2 FYNNEI, per germline. The CDR3 is 16 residues long. CDR3 sequence (DNA): TGTGCCAGCATAACCGACAGGGATCACTATAATTCACCCCTCCACTTT. Translating it yields CASITDRDHYNSPLHF.

The chain combines TRBV5-6 with TRBJ1-2; D is unclear. The CDR3 covers 14 residues. Per the germline V gene, CDR1 is SGHDT and CDR2 is YYEEEE. The V end was cut by 1 base, the J end by 4 bases, with 11 bases between. Written as DNA, the CDR3 is TGTGCCAGCAGCTTGACCAGGATGCTCTATGGCTACACCTTC. Amino acids: CASSLTRMLYGYTF.